This TCR beta chain came from a study of T cell changes during pregnancy in multiple sclerosis (dated by TCRdb to between 2018 and 2021). Study-wide context: The study looked at changes in the T cell repertoire across pregnancy in women with multiple sclerosis.

Including the terminal cysteine and phenylalanine, the CDR3 comprises 15 residues. Only the CDR3 part of the read is kept: 45 bases, read in frame from the first base. For CDR1 and CDR2, the germline V gene lists MDHEN and SYDVKM. V loses 5 bases, J loses 2 bases, and the germline ends lie 16 bases apart. To prepare the library, the immunoSEQ multiplex PCR assay was applied. TCRdb mirrors the immuneACCESS table, restricted to in-frame sequences. Some clones are absent from its copies; in checked studies, under half trace to an unresolved V gene, and the reason for the others is unknown. The sample contains tens of thousands of clones, about nine tenths of them found a single time. About 0.75% of the sample belongs to the ten largest clones. This clone was counted a single time. This clone's antigen is unknown. The record has no base qualities; no much larger clone is one base away.

Sequencing was performed on peripheral blood, taken in the third trimester of pregnancy. The clonotype comes from a female donor in good health, enrolled as a control in a pregnancy study. The chain is made from TRBV28 and TRBJ2-7, with the D gene call left open. At the DNA level, the sequence is TGTGCCAGCAGTCCCGGAGCCGTCATGCCCTACGAGCAGTACTTC. It is translated as CASSPGAVMPYEQYF.